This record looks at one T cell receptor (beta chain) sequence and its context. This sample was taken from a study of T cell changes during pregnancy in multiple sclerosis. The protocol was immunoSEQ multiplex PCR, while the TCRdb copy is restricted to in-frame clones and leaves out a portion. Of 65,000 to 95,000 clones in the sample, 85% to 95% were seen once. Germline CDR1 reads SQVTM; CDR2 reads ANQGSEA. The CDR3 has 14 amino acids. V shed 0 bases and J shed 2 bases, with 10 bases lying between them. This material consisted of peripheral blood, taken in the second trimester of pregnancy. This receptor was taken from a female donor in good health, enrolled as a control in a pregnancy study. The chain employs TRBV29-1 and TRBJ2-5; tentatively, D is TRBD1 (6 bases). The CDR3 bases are TGCAGCGTTGAAGAGGGGGCCCGTCAAGAGACCCAGTACTTC. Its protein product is CSVEEGARQETQYF. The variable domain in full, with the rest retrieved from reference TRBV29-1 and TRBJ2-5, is SAVISQKPSRDICQRGTSLTIQCQVDSQVTMMFWYRQQPGQSLTLIATANQGSEATYESGFVIDKFPISRPNLTFSTLTVSNMSPEDSSIYLCSVEEGARQETQYFGPGTRLLVL.